This TCR beta chain derives from a study of control samples from healthy donors and cancer patients. Generated by immunoSEQ multiplex PCR, the TCRdb table keeps only in-frame clones and is missing some. Here the sample spans approximately 86,000 clones, more than 75% being singletons. This TCR was sampled from a man aged 25-40 years in good health. Specimen: blood.

The CDR3 DNA follows: TGTGCTAGTGGCCTCATCTCACAGGGGGGCTATGGCTACACCTTC. It specifies CASGLISQGGYGYTF. The J gene is TRBJ1-2, the V gene TRBV12-5; 8 bases map to TRBD1. Unmatched junction bases numbered 10, after V lost 6 bases and J lost 4 bases. The CDR3 extends over 15 amino acids. Germline values: CDR1 LGHNT, CDR2 FRNRAP.